This T cell receptor (beta chain) was recovered during a study of T cell repertoires in cytomegalovirus infection. One entry per CDR3 protein results from TCRdb running MiXCR on the reads. The table has 450,000 to 650,000 distinct CDR3 sequences, approximately 40% seen once. A note on this clonotype: The target antigen is unknown.

General observations from the study: Cumulated frequencies of public TCR beta families served to identify carriers of CMV plus the relevant HLA.

The germline V gene encodes CDR1 MGHRA and CDR2 YSYEKL. The V end was cut by 3 bases, the J end by 8 bases, with 19 bases between. The CDR3 length is 15 residues. This TCR came from a human donor in good health (CMV status not recorded). Some clones in this sample may be carry-over from other donors' samples. This specimen consisted of cultured PBMCs, obtained from culture after CMV antigen stimulation. V gene TRBV4-1 combines with J gene TRBJ1-2; perhaps TRBD1 as D (6 bases). The chain's CDR3 is CASSHPGGRGDGYTF. The CDR3 DNA reads TGCGCCAGCAGCCACCCCGGAGGCAGGGGCGACGGCTACACCTTC.